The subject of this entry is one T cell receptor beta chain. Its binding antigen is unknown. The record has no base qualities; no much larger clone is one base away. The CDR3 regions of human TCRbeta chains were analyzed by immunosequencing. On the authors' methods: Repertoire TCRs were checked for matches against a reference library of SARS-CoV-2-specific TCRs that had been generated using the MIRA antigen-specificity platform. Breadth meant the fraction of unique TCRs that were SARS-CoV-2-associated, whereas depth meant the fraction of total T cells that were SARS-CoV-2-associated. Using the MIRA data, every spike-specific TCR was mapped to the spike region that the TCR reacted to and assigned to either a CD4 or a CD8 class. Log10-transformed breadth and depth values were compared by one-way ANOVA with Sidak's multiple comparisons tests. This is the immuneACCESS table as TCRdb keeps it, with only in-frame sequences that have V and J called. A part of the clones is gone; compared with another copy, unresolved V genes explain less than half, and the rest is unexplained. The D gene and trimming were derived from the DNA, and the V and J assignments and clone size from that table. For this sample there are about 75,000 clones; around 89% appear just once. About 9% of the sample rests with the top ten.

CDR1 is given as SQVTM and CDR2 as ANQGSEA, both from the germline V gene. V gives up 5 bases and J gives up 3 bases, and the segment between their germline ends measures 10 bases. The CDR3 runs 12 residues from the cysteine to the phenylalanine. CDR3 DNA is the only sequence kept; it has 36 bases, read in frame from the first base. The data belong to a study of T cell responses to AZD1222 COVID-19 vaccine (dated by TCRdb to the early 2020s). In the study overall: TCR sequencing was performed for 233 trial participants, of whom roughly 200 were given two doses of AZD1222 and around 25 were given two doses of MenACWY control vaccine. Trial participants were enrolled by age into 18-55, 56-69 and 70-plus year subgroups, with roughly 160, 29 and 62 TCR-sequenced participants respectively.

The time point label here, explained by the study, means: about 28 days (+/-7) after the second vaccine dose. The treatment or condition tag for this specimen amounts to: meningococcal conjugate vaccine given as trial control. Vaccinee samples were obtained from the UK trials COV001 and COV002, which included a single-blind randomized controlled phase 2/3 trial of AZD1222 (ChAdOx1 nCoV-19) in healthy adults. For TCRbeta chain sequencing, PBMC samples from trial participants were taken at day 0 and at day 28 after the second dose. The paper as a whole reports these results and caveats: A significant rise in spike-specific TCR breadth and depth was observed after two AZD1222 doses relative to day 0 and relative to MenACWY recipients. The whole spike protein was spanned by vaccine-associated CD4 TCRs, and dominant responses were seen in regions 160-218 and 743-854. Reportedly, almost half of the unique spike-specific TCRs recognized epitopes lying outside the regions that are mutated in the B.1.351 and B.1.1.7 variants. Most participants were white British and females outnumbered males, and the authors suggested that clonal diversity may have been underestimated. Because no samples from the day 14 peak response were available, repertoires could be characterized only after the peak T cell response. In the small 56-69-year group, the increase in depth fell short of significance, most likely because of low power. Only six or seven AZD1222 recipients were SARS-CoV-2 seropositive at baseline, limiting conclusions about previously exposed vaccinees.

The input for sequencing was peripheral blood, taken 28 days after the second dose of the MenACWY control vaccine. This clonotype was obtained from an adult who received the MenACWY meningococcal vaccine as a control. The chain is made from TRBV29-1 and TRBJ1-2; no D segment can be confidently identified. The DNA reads TGCAGCGTTCGGAGAACGGACTATGGCTACACCTTC. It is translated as CSVRRTDYGYTF.